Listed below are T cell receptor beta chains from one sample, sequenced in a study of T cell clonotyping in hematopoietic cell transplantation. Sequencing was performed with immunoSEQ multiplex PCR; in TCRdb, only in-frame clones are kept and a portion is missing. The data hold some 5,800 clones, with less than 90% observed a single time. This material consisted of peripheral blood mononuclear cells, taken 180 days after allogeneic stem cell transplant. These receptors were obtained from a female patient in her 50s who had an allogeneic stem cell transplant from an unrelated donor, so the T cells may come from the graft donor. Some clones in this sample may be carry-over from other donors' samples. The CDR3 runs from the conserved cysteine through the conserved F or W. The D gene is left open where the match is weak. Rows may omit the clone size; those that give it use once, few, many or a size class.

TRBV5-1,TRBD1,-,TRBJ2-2,TGCGCCAGCAGCCTTAGGACAGGGCGGACCGGGGAGCTGTTTTTT,CASSLRTGRTGELFF
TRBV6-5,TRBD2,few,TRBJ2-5,TGTGCCAGCAGTTTACTAGCGGGGGGTCAAGAGACCCAGTACTTC,CASSLLAGGQETQYF
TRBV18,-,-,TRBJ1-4,TGTGCCAGCTCACCAGAGCTCGGACTTAATGAAAAACTGTTTTTT,CASSPELGLNEKLFF
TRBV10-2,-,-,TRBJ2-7,TGCGCCAGCAGTGGTGTGGGACACCACTACGAGCAGTACTTC,CASSGVGHHYEQYF
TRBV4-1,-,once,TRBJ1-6,TGCGCCAGCAGCCAAGGTCTTCCCTATAATTCACCCCTCCACTTT,CASSQGLPYNSPLHF
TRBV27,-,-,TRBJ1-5,TGTGCCAGCAGTTCCACGTACGAAGGGACACCTAATCAGCCCCAGCATTTT,CASSSTYEGTPNQPQHF
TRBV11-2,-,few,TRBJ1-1,TGTGCCAGCAGCTTAGATTGGGGGTCTGAAGCTTTCTTT,CASSLDWGSEAFF
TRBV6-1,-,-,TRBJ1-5,TGTGCCAGCAGTGAAGCGGCCCAGGAGGAGCCCCAGCATTTT,CASSEAAQEEPQHF
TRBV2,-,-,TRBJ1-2,TGTGCCAGCAGCCCGACACAGTTAGGCCACAACTATGGCTACACCTTC,CASSPTQLGHNYGYTF
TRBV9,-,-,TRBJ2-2,TGTGCCAGCAGCGCCCGAGAAGGACTAAACACCGGGGAGCTGTTTTTT,CASSAREGLNTGELFF
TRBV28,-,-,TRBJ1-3,TGTGCCATCGACCAACCCAGAAGGGGCACCATATATTTT,CAIDQPRRGTIYF
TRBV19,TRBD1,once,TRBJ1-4,TGTGCCAGTAGTCTCCCGCCTCAGGGGGCTGCTAATGAAAAACTGTTTTTT,CASSLPPQGAANEKLFF
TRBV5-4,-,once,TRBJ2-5,TGTGCCAGCAGCTTCTCGAGTCGGGAGACCCAGTACTTC,CASSFSSRETQYF
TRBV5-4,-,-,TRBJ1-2,TGTGCCAGCAGTGTGGGCAGTAACCACTATGGCTACACCTTC,CASSVGSNHYGYTF
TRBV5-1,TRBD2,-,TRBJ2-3,TGCGCCAGCAGCCCCATCGGGGGGACAGATACGCAGTATTTT,CASSPIGGTDTQYF
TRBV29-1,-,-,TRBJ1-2,TGCAGCGTTGAAGTTCCAGGGAGGGTCGGCGGCTACACCTTC,CSVEVPGRVGGYTF
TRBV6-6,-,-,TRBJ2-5,TGTGCCAGCAGTCCCGTCCCGAGGCAAGAGACCCAGTACTTC,CASSPVPRQETQYF
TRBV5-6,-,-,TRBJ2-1,TGTGCCAGCAGCCCCGGAGTGTACAATGAGCAGTTCTTC,CASSPGVYNEQFF
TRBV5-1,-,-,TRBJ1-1,TGCGCCAGCAGCTTGGACTCGCCCAGCGCTGAAGCTTTCTTT,CASSLDSPSAEAFF
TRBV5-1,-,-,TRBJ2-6,TGCGCCAGCTACTTTGTATCGGTCACAAAGTCGGGCCAACGTCCTGACTTC,CASYFVSVTKSGQRPDF
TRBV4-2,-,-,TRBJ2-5,TGTGCCAGCAGCCTCGGGGTTACTGGGGAGACCCAGTACTTC,CASSLGVTGETQYF
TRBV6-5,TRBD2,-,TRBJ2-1,TGTGCCAGCAGTTTTAGCGGGGGGGCCATTGAGGGGCAGTTCTTC,CASSFSGGAIEGQFF
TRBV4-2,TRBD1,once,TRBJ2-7,TGTGCCAGCAGCCAAGATGAGACAGGGGGCTCCTACGAGCAGTACTTC,CASSQDETGGSYEQYF
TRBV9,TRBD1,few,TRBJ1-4,TGTGCCAGCAGCGCCTCGACAGGGGTTTTAGGTGAAAAACTGTTTTTT,CASSASTGVLGEKLFF
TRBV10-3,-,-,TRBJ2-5,TGTGCCATCAGTGAGCCCGGGACCGGCGGGTCCCAGTACTTC,CAISEPGTGGSQYF
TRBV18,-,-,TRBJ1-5,TGTGCCAGCTCATCCGGGGGGTTCAATCAGCCCCAGCATTTT,CASSSGGFNQPQHF
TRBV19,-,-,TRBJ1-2,TGTGCCAGTAGTATAACCGGGGACACCGATTTCTATGGCTACACCTTC,CASSITGDTDFYGYTF
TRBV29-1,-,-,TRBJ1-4,TGCAGCGTTGAAGGGGGGGCAGGAGAAAAACTGTTTTTT,CSVEGGAGEKLFF
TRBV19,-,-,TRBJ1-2,TGTGCCAGTAGTATCGTAAAGGACGGCTACACCTTC,CASSIVKDGYTF
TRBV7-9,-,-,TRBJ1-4,TGTGCCAGCAGCAAAACCGACAGTTCAACTAATGAAAAACTGTTTTTT,CASSKTDSSTNEKLFF
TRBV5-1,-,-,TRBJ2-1,TGCGCCAGCAGCTCGGGCTCCGGCTCCTACAATGAGCAGTTCTTC,CASSSGSGSYNEQFF
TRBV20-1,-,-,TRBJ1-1,TGCAGTGCTAGAGATCAAGGGGAGGCTTTCTTT,CSARDQGEAFF
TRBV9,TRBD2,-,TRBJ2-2,TGTGCCAGCAGCCGCGGGGGGGCGAACACCGGGGAGCTGTTTTTT,CASSRGGANTGELFF
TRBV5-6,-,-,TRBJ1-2,TGTGCCAGCAGCTTGCCAGGGATAACTACCGGCTACACCTTC,CASSLPGITTGYTF
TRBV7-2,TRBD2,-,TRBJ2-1,TGTGCCAGCAGCTTAAGGGCTAGCGGGGGGTCGTTCTTC,CASSLRASGGSFF
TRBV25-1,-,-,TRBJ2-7,TGTGCCAGCAGTGAGGCGGGTGGGTACGAGCAGTACTTC,CASSEAGGYEQYF
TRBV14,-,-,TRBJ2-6,TGTGCCAGCAGCCGTGGACGGAGCTCTGGGGCCAACGTCCTGACTTTC,CASSRGRSSGANVLTF
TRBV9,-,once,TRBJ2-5,TGTGCCTGCCTTGAAGGGACCCAGTACTTC,CACLEGTQYF
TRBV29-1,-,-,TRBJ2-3,TGCAGCGTCCGGGGTACTAGCACAGATACGCAGTATTTT,CSVRGTSTDTQYF
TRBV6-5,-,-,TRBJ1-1,TGTGCCAGCAGTTTGCGTTCGGGCACGATTGAAGCTTTCTTT,CASSLRSGTIEAFF
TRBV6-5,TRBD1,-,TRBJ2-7,TGTGCCAGCAGTCCGTGGACAGGTTCCTACGAGCAGTACTTC,CASSPWTGSYEQYF
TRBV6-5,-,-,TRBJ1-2,TGTGCCAGCAGGACCGGGACTTCGGTTGGCTACACCTTC,CASRTGTSVGYTF
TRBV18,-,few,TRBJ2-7,TGTGCCAGCTCATCGGACAGTTCCGAGCAGTACTTC,CASSSDSSEQYF
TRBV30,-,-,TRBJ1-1,TGTGCCTGGAGTGTAGGGTCTGAAGCTTTCTTT,CAWSVGSEAFF
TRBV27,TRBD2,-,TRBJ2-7,TGTGCCAGCCGGATAGCGGGGATGTCCTACGAGCAGTACTTC,CASRIAGMSYEQYF
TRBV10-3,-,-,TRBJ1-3,TGTGCCATCAGTGACAGGGGATTGGGAAACACCATATATTTT,CAISDRGLGNTIYF
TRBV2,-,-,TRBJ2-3,TGTGCCTGTTCTCCGGGATCTAGCACAGATACGCAGTATTTT,CACSPGSSTDTQYF
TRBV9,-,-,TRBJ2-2,TGTGCCAGCAGCGCTGGGAACACCGGGGAGCTGTTTTTT,CASSAGNTGELFF